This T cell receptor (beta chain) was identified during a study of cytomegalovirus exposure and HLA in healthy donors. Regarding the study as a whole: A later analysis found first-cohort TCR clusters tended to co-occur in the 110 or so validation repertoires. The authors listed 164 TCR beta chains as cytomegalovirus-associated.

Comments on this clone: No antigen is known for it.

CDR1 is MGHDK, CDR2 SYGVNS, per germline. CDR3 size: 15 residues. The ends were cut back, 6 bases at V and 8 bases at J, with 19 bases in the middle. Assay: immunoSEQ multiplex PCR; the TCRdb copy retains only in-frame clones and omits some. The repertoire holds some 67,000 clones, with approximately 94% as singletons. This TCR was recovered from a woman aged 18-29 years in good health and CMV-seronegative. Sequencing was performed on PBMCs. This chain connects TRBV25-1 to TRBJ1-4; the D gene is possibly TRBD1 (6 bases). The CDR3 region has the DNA TGTGCCAGCAGGGGCAGGGGCCTCCCGGGGGAAAAACTGTTTTTT. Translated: CASRGRGLPGEKLFF.